The 22 T cell receptor beta chains reported below all come from one sample, sequenced in a study of blood T cells in healthy people across ages. A sample-barcoded 5' primer and a J-beta primer mix were used in a second PCR of roughly 6 to 11 cycles. TCRdb ran MiXCR on the 5' RACE reads and lists one entry per CDR3 protein. The profile shows about a million distinct CDR3 sequences, roughly two fifths of them singletons. The sequenced sample consisted of blood. The receptors come from a young man in good health.

Concerning this clonotype itself: Sequence at one end of the junction differs from germline and may be a read error. The chain uses TRBV7-2 and TRBJ2-3; D is undetermined. Looked up from germline, CDR1 is SGHTA and CDR2 is FQGNSA. CDR3 length equals 15 residues. This CDR3 is CAGSLNRFSTDTQYF. The CDR3 nucleotides read TGTGCCGGCAGCTTAAATAGGTTTTCCACAGATACGCAGTATTTT.

The DNA of the CDR3 is TGTGCCAGCAGCACCGGACAGGCAAGTGAGCAGTACTTC. Its protein product is CASSTGQASEQYF. This sequence joins TRBV9 and TRBJ2-7; 7 nucleotides align to TRBD1. Germline V gene data show CDR1 as SGDLS and CDR2 as YYNGEE. Losses at the gene ends were 4 bases for V and 7 bases for J; bases not matched to a gene: 8. The CDR3 spans 13 residues.

This clonotype was counted a few times. V and J are TRBV25-1 and TRBJ1-2; unclear D gene. The CDR3 loop spans 14 amino acids. The germline CDR1 and CDR2 sequences are MGHDK and SYGVNS. V was cut by 6 bases and J by 3 bases, with 14 bases left in between. Here the CDR3 reads CASSPTNGDYGYTF. In nucleotides, the CDR3 is TGTGCCAGCAGCCCGACAAATGGGGACTATGGCTACACCTTC.

The V and J genes are TRBV6-2 or TRBV6-3 and TRBJ1-5, with 8 bases matching TRBD1. The V gene's germline CDR1 is MNHEY and CDR2 SVGEGT. The CDR3 runs to 15 residues. Trimming cost V 6 bases and J 6 bases; bases outside gene matches: 10. The CDR3, as DNA: TGTGCCAGCAGCCCACAGGGGGTTTCTGGTCAGCCCCAGCATTTT. It yields the protein CASSPQGVSGQPQHF.

This clonotype was seen at least ten times. This rearrangement joins TRBV6-1 to TRBJ1-2, with D perhaps matching TRBD1 (5 bases). The CDR3 totals 13 residues. Germline CDR1 is MNHNS and CDR2 is SASEGT. Trimming stripped 5 bases from V and 3 bases from J, with 10 bases between. The CDR3 sequence is CASSQGADYGYTF. In DNA, the CDR3 is TGTGCCAGCAGTCAAGGGGCGGACTATGGCTACACCTTC.

V is TRBV5-1 and J is TRBJ1-2, with D maybe TRBD1 (6 bases). The CDR3 is made up of 13 amino acids. Germline CDR1 SGHRS, CDR2 YFSETQ. Trimming shortened V by 4 bases and J by 6 bases, and 13 bases separated the two germline ends. DNA of the CDR3: TGCGCCAGCAGCCCCCGAGGGGGAAATGGCTACACCTTC. It yields the protein CASSPRGGNGYTF.

This clonotype turned up a few times. The chain is built from TRBV7-8 and TRBJ2-5; 7 positions match TRBD2. V gave up 0 bases and J gave up 1 base; unmatched junction bases: 5. This CDR3 contains 16 residues. Germline CDR1 is SGHVS and CDR2 is FQNEAQ. The CDR3 DNA reads TGTGCCAGCAGCTTAGCCTTAGGGACTACCCAAGAGACCCAGTACTTC. This gives the protein CASSLALGTTQETQYF.

A few counts support this clonotype. J is TRBJ1-5 and V is TRBV7-2; D uncertain. Germline lookup yields CDR1 SGHTA and CDR2 FQGNSA. The CDR3 runs 13 residues. Trimming shortened V by 1 base and J by 3 bases, and 4 bases separated the two germline ends. CDR3 bases: TGTGCCAGCAGCTTAGTGCACAATCAGCCCCAGCATTTT. Translation gives CASSLVHNQPQHF.

This clonotype has only a few counts. The chain's CDR3 is CASSPGQGKLSYEQYF. In DNA form, the CDR3 reads TGTGCCAGCAGCCCCGGACAGGGAAAACTTTCCTACGAGCAGTACTTC. The V gene is TRBV5-4, the J gene TRBJ2-7, with 8 bases identical to TRBD1. CDR3 length: 16 amino acids. CDR1 and CDR2 (germline): SGHNT, YYREEE (reference sequence). The J segment lost 1 base and the V segment lost 4 bases, leaving 10 bases of the junction unmatched.

The chain links TRBV7-9 to TRBJ1-1; TRBD1 agrees at 10 bases. Germline loops: CDR1 SEHNR, CDR2 FQNEAQ (reference sequence). Trimming removed 6 bases from V and 1 base from J; junction bases left unmatched: 11. The CDR3 extends over 17 amino acids. The CDR3 DNA reads TGTGCCAGCAGTCCAACGACGGGACAGGGGACGAACACTGAAGCTTTCTTT. It translates to CASSPTTGQGTNTEAFF.

This chain uses TRBV4-1 with TRBJ2-4, with no clear D. The CDR3 totals 17 residues. Germline CDR1 MGHRA, CDR2 YSYEKL. Trimming shortened V by 0 bases and J by 3 bases, and 15 bases separated the two germline ends. The CDR3 reads CASSQDSRSLIKNIQYF. The CDR3 region has the DNA TGCGCCAGCAGCCAAGACTCTAGGAGCCTGATCAAAAACATTCAGTACTTC.

The chain recombines TRBV6-1 with TRBJ1-5; D not certain. The V gene lost 6 bases and the J gene lost 7 bases, with 16 bases spanning the gap. Germline V gives CDR1 MNHNS, CDR2 SASEGT. This CDR3 contains 14 residues. CDR3 residues: CASSPEPFGQPQHF. CDR3 nucleotide sequence: TGTGCCAGCAGCCCCGAACCGTTCGGGCAGCCCCAGCATTTT.

V usage is TRBV9 and J usage is TRBJ1-1; D not resolved. Trimming took 0 bases from V and 2 from J, leaving 11 bases between them. The CDR3 spans 15 residues. Germline V gene lookup returns CDR1 SGDLS and CDR2 YYNGEE. The CDR3 protein is CASSVGPEGNTEAFF. CDR3 DNA: TGTGCCAGCAGCGTAGGGCCTGAGGGTAACACTGAAGCTTTCTTT.

CDR3 protein: CASSPGTTVEELFF. The DNA of the CDR3 is TGCGCCAGCAGCCCCGGGACTACCGTTGAGGAGCTGTTTTTT. This rearrangement joins TRBV5-1 to TRBJ2-2; the match to TRBD2 covers 7 bases. Germline V gene data show CDR1 as SGHRS and CDR2 as YFSETQ. This CDR3 is 14 amino acids long. Germline trimming cut 4 bases from V and 10 bases from J; bases unmatched to any gene: 10.

This clonotype was recorded a few times. The chain carries TRBV12-3 or TRBV12-4 and TRBJ2-5; TRBD1 agrees at 7 bases. CDR3 length: 15 residues. V dropped 5 bases and J dropped 5; count of bases not matched to a gene: 11. The CDR3 region is CASSPGTVRTETQYF. The CDR3 region has the DNA TGTGCCAGCAGTCCTGGGACAGTCCGTACGGAGACCCAGTACTTC.

V and J are TRBV20-1 and TRBJ1-3; 7 nucleotides match TRBD1. Trimming cost V 6 bases and J 4 bases; bases outside gene matches: 6. This CDR3 has 13 residues. The V gene's germline CDR1 is DFQATT and CDR2 SNEGSKA (reference sequence). The CDR3 DNA reads as TGCAGTGCGGTACTGGACAGGGGAAACACCATATATTTT. Protein product: CSAVLDRGNTIYF.

The J gene is TRBJ1-4, the V gene TRBV12-3 or TRBV12-4; D unresolved. Trimming took off 7 bases at V and 0 bases at J, with 9 bases between the two ends. The CDR3 has 14 amino acids. The CDR3 loop reads CASNRASTNEKLFF. The CDR3 DNA is TGTGCCAGCAACCGTGCATCAACTAATGAAAAACTGTTTTTT.

This clonotype was counted many times. The rearrangement uses TRBV12-3 or TRBV12-4 and TRBJ2-3; 11 nucleotides agree with TRBD1. The CDR3 loop spans 16 amino acids. V was clipped by 4 bases and J by 11 bases; unmatched bases: 14. The CDR3 sequence: CASSSLDRGLRGWQYF. In nucleotides, the CDR3 is TGTGCCAGCAGTTCACTGGACAGGGGGCTACGGGGTTGGCAGTATTTT.

A few counts support this clonotype. The rearrangement uses TRBV20-1 and TRBJ2-3, with TRBD2 matching over 12 bases. Trimming at V came to 4 bases and at J to 5 bases, leaving 4 bases not matched to a gene. The CDR3 has 14 residues. In germline, CDR1 is DFQATT, CDR2 SNEGSKA (reference sequence). The CDR3 protein is CSANLAGGVDTQYF. DNA of the CDR3: TGCAGTGCTAATCTAGCGGGGGGGGTAGATACGCAGTATTTT.

This clonotype was seen only a few times. V gene TRBV20-1 combines with J gene TRBJ1-2; D is possibly TRBD1 (5 bases). Deletions cut 1 base from V and 4 bases from J, with 16 bases between. Looked up from germline, CDR1 is DFQATT and CDR2 is SNEGSKA (reference sequence). This CDR3 contains 15 residues. Here the CDR3 DNA reads TGCAGTGCTAGAGCCGGCATGGAGGGACCCTATGGCTACACCTTC. It yields the protein CSARAGMEGPYGYTF.

V is TRBV20-1 and J is TRBJ2-7, with 8 bases identical to TRBD2. Germline-derived CDR1 and CDR2 are DFQATT and SNEGSKA (reference sequence). V was pared by 1 base and J by 0 bases, with 14 bases of the junction left unmatched. The CDR3 extends over 18 amino acids. The CDR3 sequence: CSARVGSASGYPSYEQYF. The CDR3 DNA sequence: TGCAGTGCTAGAGTCGGGTCGGCTAGCGGGTATCCCTCCTACGAGCAGTACTTC.

This sequence joins TRBV4-1 and TRBJ1-2; no firm D call. Trimming cost V 0 bases and J 5 bases, with 7 bases left between them. CDR1 and CDR2 from the germline V gene are MGHRA and YSYEKL. The CDR3 totals 13 residues. The CDR3 sequence: CASSQDAAYGYTF. The CDR3, as DNA: TGCGCCAGCAGCCAAGATGCCGCTTATGGCTACACCTTC.